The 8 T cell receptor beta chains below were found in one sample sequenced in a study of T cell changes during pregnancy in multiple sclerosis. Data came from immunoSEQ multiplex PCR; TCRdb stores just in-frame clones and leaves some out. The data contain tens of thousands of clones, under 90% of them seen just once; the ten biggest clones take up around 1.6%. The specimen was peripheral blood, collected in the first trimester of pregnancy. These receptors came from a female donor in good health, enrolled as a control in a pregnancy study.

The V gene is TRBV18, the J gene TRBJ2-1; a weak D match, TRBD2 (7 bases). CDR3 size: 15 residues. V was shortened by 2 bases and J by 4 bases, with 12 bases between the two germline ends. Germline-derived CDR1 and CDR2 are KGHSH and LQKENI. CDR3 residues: CASSPSAGAYNEQFF. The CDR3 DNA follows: TGTGCCAGCTCACCATCTGCGGGGGCGTACAATGAGCAGTTCTTC. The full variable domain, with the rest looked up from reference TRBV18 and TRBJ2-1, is NAGVMQNPRHLVRRRGQEARLRCSPMKGHSHVYWYRQLPEEGLKFMVYLQKENIIDESGMPKERFSAEFPKEGPSILRIQQVVRGDSAAYFCASSPSAGAYNEQFFGPGTRLTVL.

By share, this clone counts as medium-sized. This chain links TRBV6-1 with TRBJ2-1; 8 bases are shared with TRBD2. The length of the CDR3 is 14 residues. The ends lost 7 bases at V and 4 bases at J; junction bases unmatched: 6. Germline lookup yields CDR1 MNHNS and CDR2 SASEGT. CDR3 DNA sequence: TGTGCCAGCAAAATAGCGGGGTTGTACAATGAGCAGTTCTTC. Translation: CASKIAGLYNEQFF.

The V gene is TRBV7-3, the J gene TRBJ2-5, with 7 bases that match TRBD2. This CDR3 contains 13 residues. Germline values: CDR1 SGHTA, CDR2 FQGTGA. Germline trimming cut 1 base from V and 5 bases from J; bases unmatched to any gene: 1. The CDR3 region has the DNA TGTGCCAGCAGCTTAAGGGAGGGTGAGACCCAGTACTTC. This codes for CASSLREGETQYF.

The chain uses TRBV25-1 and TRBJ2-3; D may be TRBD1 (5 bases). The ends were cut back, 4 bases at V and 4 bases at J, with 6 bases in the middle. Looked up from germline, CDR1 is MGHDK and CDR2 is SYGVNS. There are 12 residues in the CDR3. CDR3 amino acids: CASSARADTQYF. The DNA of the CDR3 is TGTGCCAGCAGTGCCAGGGCAGATACGCAGTATTTT.

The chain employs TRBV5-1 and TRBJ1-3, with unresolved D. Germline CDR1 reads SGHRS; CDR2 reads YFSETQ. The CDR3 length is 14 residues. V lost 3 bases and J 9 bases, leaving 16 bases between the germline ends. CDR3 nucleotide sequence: TGCGCCAGCAGCTCCTCCTATGAAGTTGGCACCATATATTTT. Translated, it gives CASSSSYEVGTIYF.

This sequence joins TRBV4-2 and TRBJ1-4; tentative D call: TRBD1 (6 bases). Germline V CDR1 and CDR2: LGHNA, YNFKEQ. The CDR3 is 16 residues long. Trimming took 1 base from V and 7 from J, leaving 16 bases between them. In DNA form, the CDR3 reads TGTGCCAGCAGCCAAGGAGGGGGGGCCGAGGGTGAAAAACTGTTTTTT. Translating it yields CASSQGGGAEGEKLFF.

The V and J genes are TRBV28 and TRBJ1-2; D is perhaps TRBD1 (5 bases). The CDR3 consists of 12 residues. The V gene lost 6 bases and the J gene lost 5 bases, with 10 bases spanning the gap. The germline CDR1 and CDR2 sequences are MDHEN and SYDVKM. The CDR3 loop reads CASSLGGYGYTF. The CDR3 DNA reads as TGTGCCAGCAGCCTCGGGGGGTATGGCTACACCTTC.

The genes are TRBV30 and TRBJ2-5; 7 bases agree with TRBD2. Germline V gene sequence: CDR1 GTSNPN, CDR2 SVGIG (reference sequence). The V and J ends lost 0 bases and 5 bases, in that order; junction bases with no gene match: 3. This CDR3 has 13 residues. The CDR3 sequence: CAWSVRRGETQYF. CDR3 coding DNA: TGTGCCTGGAGTGTAAGGCGGGGGGAGACCCAGTACTTC.